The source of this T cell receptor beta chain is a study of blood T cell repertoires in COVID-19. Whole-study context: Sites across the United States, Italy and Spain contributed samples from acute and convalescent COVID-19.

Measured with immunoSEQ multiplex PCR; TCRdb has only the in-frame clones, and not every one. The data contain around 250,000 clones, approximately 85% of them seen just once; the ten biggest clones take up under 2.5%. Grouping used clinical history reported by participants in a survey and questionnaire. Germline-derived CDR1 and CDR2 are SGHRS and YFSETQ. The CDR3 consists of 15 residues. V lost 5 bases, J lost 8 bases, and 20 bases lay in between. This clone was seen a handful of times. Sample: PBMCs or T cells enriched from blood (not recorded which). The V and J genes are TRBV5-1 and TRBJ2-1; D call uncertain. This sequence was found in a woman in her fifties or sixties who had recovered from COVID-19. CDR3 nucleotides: TGCGCCAGCAGTCCCTCCACGTCACTCATGGATGAGCAGTTCTTC. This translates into CASSPSTSLMDEQFF.